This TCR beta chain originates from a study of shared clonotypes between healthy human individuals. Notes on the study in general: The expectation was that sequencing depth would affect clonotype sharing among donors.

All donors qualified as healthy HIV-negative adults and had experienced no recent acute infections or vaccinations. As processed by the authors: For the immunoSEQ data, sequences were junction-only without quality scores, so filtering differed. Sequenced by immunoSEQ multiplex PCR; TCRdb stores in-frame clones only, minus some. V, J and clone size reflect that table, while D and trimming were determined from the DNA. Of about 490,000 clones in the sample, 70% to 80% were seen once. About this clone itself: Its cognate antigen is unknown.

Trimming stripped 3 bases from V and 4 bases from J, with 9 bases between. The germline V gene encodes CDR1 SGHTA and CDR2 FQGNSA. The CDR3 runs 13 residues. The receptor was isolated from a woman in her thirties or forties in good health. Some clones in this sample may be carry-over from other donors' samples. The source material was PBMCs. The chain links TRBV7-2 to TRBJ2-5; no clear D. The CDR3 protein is CASSFPAGETQYF. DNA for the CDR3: TGTGCCAGCAGCTTTCCCGCCGGAGAGACCCAGTACTTC.